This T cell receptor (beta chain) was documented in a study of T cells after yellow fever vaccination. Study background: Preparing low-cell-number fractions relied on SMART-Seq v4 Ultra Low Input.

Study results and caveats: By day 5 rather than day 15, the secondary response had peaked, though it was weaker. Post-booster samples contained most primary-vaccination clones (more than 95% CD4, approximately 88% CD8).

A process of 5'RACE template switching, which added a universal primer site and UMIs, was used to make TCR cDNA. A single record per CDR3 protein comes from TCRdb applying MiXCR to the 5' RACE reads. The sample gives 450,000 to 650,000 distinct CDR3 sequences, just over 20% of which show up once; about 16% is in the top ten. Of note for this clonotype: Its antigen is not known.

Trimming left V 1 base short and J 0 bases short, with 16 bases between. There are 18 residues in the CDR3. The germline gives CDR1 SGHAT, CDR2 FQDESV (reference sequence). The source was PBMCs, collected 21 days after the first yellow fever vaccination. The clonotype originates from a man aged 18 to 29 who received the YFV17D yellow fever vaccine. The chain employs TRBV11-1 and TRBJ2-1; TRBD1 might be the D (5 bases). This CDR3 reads CASSLESLGQGSYNEQFF. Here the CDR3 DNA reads TGTGCCAGCAGCTTAGAGTCGTTGGGTCAGGGCTCCTACAATGAGCAGTTCTTC.